These 6 T cell receptor beta chains were sequenced from one sample in a study of blood T cells in healthy people across ages (dated by TCRdb to about 2015). Libraries were constructed by 5' RACE. The listed sequencing device is Illumina HiSeq 2500. A second roughly 7 to 12 cycle PCR used a sample-barcoded 5' primer and a J-beta primer mix. TCRdb reanalyzed the raw reads on its own, using fastp at Q25 for trimming and MiXCR for clone calling, and kept in-frame beta chains. Each record represents a unique CDR3 protein, reported with the most common genes and DNA among its rows. This sample is represented by roughly 2 million distinct CDR3 sequences; around 50% of them were singletons. The ten largest clones take up over 2% of the sample. Sample: blood. These receptors were collected from a woman aged 40 to 50 in good health.

This clonotype was seen a handful of times. The chain employs TRBV5-5 and TRBJ2-1, with D possibly being TRBD2 (6 bases). V lost 0 bases to trimming and J lost 2 bases, with 9 bases between them. The CDR3 contains 15 residues. Germline assignment: CDR1 SGHKS and CDR2 YYEKEE (reference sequence). The CDR3 sequence is CASSLGLGAYNEQFF. The CDR3 DNA follows: TGTGCCAGCAGCTTGGGACTAGGGGCCTACAATGAGCAGTTCTTC.

The table lists this clonotype with many counts. The chain joins TRBV4-2 to TRBJ2-7; the D is unclear. This CDR3 spans 14 amino acids. With 0 bases removed from V and 0 bases from J, the gap between germline ends came to 6 bases. Germline assignment: CDR1 LGHNA and CDR2 YNFKEQ. The CDR3 region is CASSQDLVSYEQYF. CDR3 DNA sequence: TGTGCCAGCAGCCAAGATCTAGTCTCCTACGAGCAGTACTTC.

This clonotype was seen more than once but under ten times. The rearrangement links TRBV20-1 to TRBJ2-7; 9 bases fit TRBD2. The CDR3 is made up of 13 amino acids. Germline V lookup: CDR1 DFQATT, CDR2 SNEGSKA (reference sequence). The J segment lost 4 bases and the V segment lost 3 bases, leaving 4 bases of the junction unmatched. The CDR3 DNA reads as TGCAGTGCTAGTGCAGCGGGGGGTTACGAGCAGTACTTC. This gives the protein CSASAAGGYEQYF.

The chain uses TRBV4-2 and TRBJ1-5; D gene ambiguous. Per germline, CDR1 LGHNA and CDR2 YNFKEQ. V shed 5 bases and J shed 3 bases, with 8 bases lying between them. The CDR3 has 13 amino acids. CDR3 sequence reads: CASSDTINQPQHF. The CDR3 DNA is TGTGCCAGCAGCGACACGATCAATCAGCCCCAGCATTTT.

The chain employs TRBV20-1 and TRBJ1-2; D unresolved. Germline V gene data show CDR1 as DFQATT and CDR2 as SNEGSKA (reference sequence). Deletions cut 6 bases from V and 4 bases from J, with 12 bases between. The CDR3 spans 12 residues. This CDR3 is CSAVQLSYGYTF. CDR3 nucleotide sequence: TGCAGTGCCGTGCAGCTGAGCTATGGCTACACCTTC.

The table lists this clonotype with a few counts. The rearrangement uses TRBV13 and TRBJ1-5, with 7 bases fitting TRBD1. Germline CDR1 reads PRHDT; CDR2 reads FYEKMQ (reference sequence). This CDR3 comprises 15 residues. Trimming removed 3 bases from V and 4 bases from J; junction bases left unmatched: 6. This CDR3 reads CASSLGTEQNQPQHF. In DNA, the CDR3 is TGTGCCAGCAGCTTGGGGACAGAACAGAATCAGCCCCAGCATTTT.